The TCR beta chain described here comes from a study of T cell repertoires in cytomegalovirus infection. Study details: CMV epitopes that were recently identified and HLA-C-restricted were used alongside well-studied HLA-B-restricted ones. Indicated by public TCR beta signatures were CMV infection and matching HLA type.

TCRdb reanalysed the reads using MiXCR and keeps one entry per CDR3 protein. The sample shows around 570,000 distinct CDR3 sequences, over 35% of them seen only once. Study-level findings and limits: Dominant in the ex vivo response were TCR beta clonotypes restricted by HLA-C and specific for CMV. Of the TCR beta families, the public ones yielded a cumulative frequency that identified carriers of CMV plus the relevant HLA.

As concerns this clonotype: Its antigen remains unknown.

The germline CDR1 and CDR2 sequences are SNHLY and FYNNEI. Trimming pared 4 bases from V and 5 bases from J, leaving 11 bases between. This CDR3 spans 13 amino acids. The sequences come from cultured PBMCs, collected from culture after CMV antigen stimulation. This clonotype was sampled from a human donor in good health (CMV status not recorded). Some clones in this sample may be carry-over from other donors' samples. V is TRBV2 and J is TRBJ2-5, with a weak D call TRBD1 (6 bases). This CDR3 is CASSGGTWETQYF. CDR3 DNA: TGTGCCAGCAGTGGGGGGACATGGGAGACCCAGTACTTC.